The entry below gives a single T cell receptor beta chain sequence along with its context. Its antigen is not known. The same CDR3 can be traced to other DNA sequences in this sample. Obtained from alopecia areata patients were lesional scalp punch biopsies along with peripheral blood. These data originate in a study of CD8+ T cells in alopecia areata. Study-level background: Each day, treated patients took oral tofacitinib twice, at 5 to 10 mg per dose. Study conclusions and caveats: Scalp samples also contribute reads from the resident alphabeta T cells found in normal skin.

V dropped 4 bases and J dropped 0; count of bases not matched to a gene: 5. Per germline, CDR1 SGDLS and CDR2 YYNGEE. The CDR3 runs to 15 residues. RNA was extracted and reverse transcribed into cDNA as the sequencing template. TCRdb keeps only in-frame clones here, not all; method: immunoSEQ multiplex PCR. The sample yields roughly 140,000 clones, 40% to 65% seen once. The receptor was derived from a human donor with alopecia areata. Sample: CD8+ T cells sorted from blood, taken at week 0. The chain is built from TRBV9 and TRBJ1-1; 8 bases line up with TRBD1. CDR3: CASSPRQGLNTEAFF. The CDR3 DNA follows: TGTGCCAGCAGCCCGCGACAGGGGTTGAACACTGAAGCTTTCTTT.